Listed here are 6 T cell receptor beta chains from one sample, sequenced in a study of T-cell memory formation after mild COVID-19. TCRdb called the 5' RACE reads again in MiXCR, with one record for every CDR3 protein. The data contain around 300,000 distinct CDR3 sequences, about a sixth of them seen just once; the ten biggest clones take up approximately 22%. Sample: PBMCs or a T cell subset sorted from them (not recorded which). The receptors were sampled from a man between 18 and 29 years old who had mild COVID-19 (a few samples of this study predate the infection). Cell type and time point are not known.

This clonotype came up a few times. This sequence joins TRBV7-2 and TRBJ1-1, with 10 nucleotides matching TRBD1. Trimming removed 6 bases from V and 3 bases from J; junction bases left unmatched: 13. Germline V gene sequence: CDR1 SGHTA, CDR2 FQGNSA. The CDR3 runs to 17 residues. CDR3 coding DNA: TGTGCCAGCAGGTACCCCCGGGACAGGGGTGAAGACACTGAAGCTTTCTTT. It is translated as CASRYPRDRGEDTEAFF.

This chain connects TRBV27 to TRBJ2-7, with a weak D call TRBD1 (5 bases). CDR1 is MNHEY and CDR2 is SMNVEV in the germline V gene (reference sequence). The CDR3 is 12 residues long. Trimming removed 5 bases at V and 3 bases at J, with 8 bases between. The CDR3 loop reads CASSARVYEQYV. CDR3 in DNA: TGTGCCAGCAGTGCCAGGGTCTACGAGCAGTACGTC.

The chain carries TRBV7-9 and TRBJ2-7, with D perhaps matching TRBD1 or TRBD2 (5 bases each). Trimming took off 4 bases at V and 7 bases at J, with 8 bases between the two ends. Germline V gives CDR1 SEHNR, CDR2 FQNEAQ (reference sequence). CDR3 length: 11 amino acids. This chain's CDR3 is CASSSEGEQYV. The CDR3, as DNA: TGTGCCAGCAGCTCCGAGGGGGAGCAGTACGTC.

This chain links TRBV2 with TRBJ2-3, with D unresolved. In germline, CDR1 is SNHLY, CDR2 FYNNEI. The CDR3 runs 10 residues. The germline V and J ends were trimmed by 10 bases and 11 bases, with 13 bases remaining between them. CDR3 region: CATTSGMQYF. The DNA of the CDR3 is TGTGCCACCACATCGGGTATGCAGTATTTT.

This clonotype was observed many times. The CDR3 is CASSQVAGVSYEQYF. The CDR3 DNA sequence: TGTGCCAGCAGCCAAGTTGCGGGGGTCTCCTACGAGCAGTACTTC. The V gene is TRBV4-2, the J gene TRBJ2-7; 7 positions agree with TRBD2. Germline V gene lookup returns CDR1 LGHNA and CDR2 YNFKEQ. The CDR3 totals 15 residues. The trim removed 1 base at V and 0 bases at J, leaving 3 bases unmatched.

Only one count was recorded for this clonotype. The chain joins TRBV20-1 to TRBJ2-2, with D tentatively TRBD1 or TRBD2 (5 bases each). V lost 3 bases to trimming and J lost 4 bases, with 12 bases between them. The CDR3 has 14 amino acids. The germline V gene has CDR1 DFQATT and CDR2 SNEGSKA (reference sequence). The CDR3 DNA sequence: TGCAGTGCTAGGAACGGGGCGAGCACCGGGGAGCTGTTTTTT. This gives the protein CSARNGASTGELFF.